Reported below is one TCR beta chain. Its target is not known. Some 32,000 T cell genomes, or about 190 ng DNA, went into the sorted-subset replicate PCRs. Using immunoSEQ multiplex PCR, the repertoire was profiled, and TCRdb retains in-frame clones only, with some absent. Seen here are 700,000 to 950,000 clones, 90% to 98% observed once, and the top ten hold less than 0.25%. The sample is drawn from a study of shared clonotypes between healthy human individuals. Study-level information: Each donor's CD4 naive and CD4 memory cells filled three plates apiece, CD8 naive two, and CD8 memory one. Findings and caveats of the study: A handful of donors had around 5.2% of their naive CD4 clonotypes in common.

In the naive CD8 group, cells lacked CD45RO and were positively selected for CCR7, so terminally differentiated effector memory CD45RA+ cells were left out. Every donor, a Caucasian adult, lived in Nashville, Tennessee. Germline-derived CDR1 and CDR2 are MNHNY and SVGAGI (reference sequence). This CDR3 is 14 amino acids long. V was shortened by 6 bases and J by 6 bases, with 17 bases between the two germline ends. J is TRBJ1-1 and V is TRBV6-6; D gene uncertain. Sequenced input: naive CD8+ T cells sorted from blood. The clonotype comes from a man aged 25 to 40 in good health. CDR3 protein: CASSPQPGGPEAFF. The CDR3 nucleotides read TGTGCCAGCAGCCCCCAACCAGGTGGGCCTGAAGCTTTCTTT.